The 18 T cell receptor beta chains reported below all come from one sample, sequenced in a study of blood T cell repertoires in COVID-19. Repertoires were generated with immunoSEQ multiplex PCR, while TCRdb's copy carries only in-frame clones and drops some. The sample holds around 120,000 clones, 87% seen once. The sample was peripheral blood. The receptors shown here come from a woman between 65 and 79 years old with acute or convalescent COVID-19.

This chain joins TRBV5-5 and TRBJ2-7; D uncertain. The CDR3 sequence is 15 residues long. Trimming stripped 1 base from V and 1 base from J, with 12 bases between. The germline V gene encodes CDR1 SGHKS and CDR2 YYEKEE (reference sequence). The CDR3 loop is CASSLIPGASYEQYF. CDR3 nucleotide sequence: TGTGCCAGCAGCTTGATCCCAGGCGCTTCCTACGAGCAGTACTTC. Full variable domain (outside the CDR3, taken from reference TRBV5-5 and TRBJ2-7): DAGVTQSPTHLIKTRGQQVTLRCSPISGHKSVSWYQQVLGQGPQFIFQYYEKEERGRGNFPDRFSARQFPNYSSELNVNALLLGDSALYLCASSLIPGASYEQYFGPGTRLTVT.

The chain combines TRBV4-1 with TRBJ1-2; possibly TRBD1 for D (6 bases). V gave up 1 base and J gave up 7 bases, with 22 bases separating them. The CDR3 is made up of 17 amino acids. Germline V CDR1 and CDR2: MGHRA, YSYEKL. Here the CDR3 DNA reads TGCGCCAGCAGCCAAGTACCTAGGGGGGGGCGAGGATCTGGCTACACCTTC. Translating it yields CASSQVPRGGRGSGYTF.

V usage is TRBV29-1 and J usage is TRBJ2-5; 9 nucleotides agree with TRBD2. CDR1 and CDR2 from the germline V gene are SQVTM and ANQGSEA. After removal of 6 bases from V and 2 bases from J, the junction contained 13 bases not matched to a gene. The length of the CDR3 is 16 residues. The CDR3 sequence: CSVCGPRAGGQETQYF. DNA of the CDR3: TGCAGCGTGTGCGGTCCGCGAGCGGGGGGTCAAGAGACCCAGTACTTC.

The chain joins TRBV12-3 or TRBV12-4 to TRBJ1-1; D may be TRBD1 (5 bases). This CDR3 spans 13 amino acids. Trimming cost V 8 bases and J 4 bases, with 14 bases left between them. The DNA of the CDR3 is TGTGCCAGCGGAAGAGCGGGGCCCACTGAAGCTTTCTTT. Its translation is CASGRAGPTEAFF.

V usage is TRBV18 and J usage is TRBJ2-3, with a possible D match to TRBD1 (6 bases). Trimming removed 2 bases at V and 0 bases at J, with 12 bases between. The CDR3 has 16 amino acids. Germline V CDR1 and CDR2: KGHSH, LQKENI. DNA of the CDR3: TGTGCCAGCTCACCAGGACAGACCTACAGCACAGATACGCAGTATTTT. Residues: CASSPGQTYSTDTQYF.

This clone turned up a few times. This chain joins TRBV7-3 and TRBJ2-2; D possibly corresponds to TRBD2 (6 bases). CDR1 is SGHTA, CDR2 FQGTGA, per germline. The CDR3 covers 14 residues. The germline V and J ends were trimmed by 4 bases and 5 bases, with 11 bases remaining between them. CDR3 protein: CASSSAGGTGELFF. CDR3 sequence (DNA): TGTGCCAGCAGCTCAGCCGGGGGTACCGGGGAGCTGTTTTTT.

The rearrangement uses TRBV27 and TRBJ1-2; 9 bases match TRBD1. Per germline, CDR1 MNHEY and CDR2 SMNVEV (reference sequence). This CDR3 comprises 15 residues. Germline trimming cut 4 bases from V and 8 bases from J; bases unmatched to any gene: 11. CDR3 amino acids: CASSSFTGGGGGYTF. CDR3 sequence (DNA): TGTGCCAGCAGTTCCTTCACAGGGGGCGGCGGGGGCTACACCTTC.

This clone was recorded once. This chain joins TRBV7-6 and TRBJ1-2; D may be TRBD1 (5 bases). This CDR3 spans 12 amino acids. Deletions cut 5 bases from V and 4 bases from J, with 8 bases between. Germline loops: CDR1 SGHVS, CDR2 FNYEAQ. The CDR3: CASSRDSYGYTF. The CDR3 region has the DNA TGTGCCAGCAGCCGGGACTCCTATGGCTACACCTTC.

This rearrangement joins TRBV2 to TRBJ2-2, with TRBD1 as a possible D gene (6 bases). V was trimmed by 6 bases and J by 4 bases, leaving 15 bases between them. The length of the CDR3 is 15 residues. CDR1 is SNHLY, CDR2 FYNNEI, per germline. CDR3 region: CASSPSQGFTGELFF. In DNA, the CDR3 is TGTGCCAGCAGCCCCTCCCAGGGGTTCACCGGGGAGCTGTTTTTT.

The chain links TRBV5-6 to TRBJ1-3, with D unclear. The length of the CDR3 is 15 residues. The germline V and J ends were trimmed by 0 bases and 6 bases, with 13 bases remaining between them. In germline, CDR1 is SGHDT, CDR2 YYEEEE. CDR3 in DNA: TGTGCCAGCAGCTTGGTCGTCCTAGAATTAAACACCATATATTTT. This encodes CASSLVVLELNTIYF.

The J gene is TRBJ2-1, the V gene TRBV5-1, with 9 bases matching TRBD2. V dropped 3 bases and J dropped 0; count of bases not matched to a gene: 7. Germline loops: CDR1 SGHRS, CDR2 YFSETQ. This CDR3 region has 17 residues. The DNA of the CDR3 is TGCGCCAGCAGCTCCCTGGCGGGGGGGAGCTCCTACAATGAGCAGTTCTTC. It is translated as CASSSLAGGSSYNEQFF. Supplemented by reference TRBV5-1 and TRBJ2-1, the full variable domain reads KAGVTQTPRYLIKTRGQQVTLSCSPISGHRSVSWYQQTPGQGLQFLFEYFSETQRNKGNFPGRFSGRQFSNSRSEMNVSTLELGDSALYLCASSSLAGGSSYNEQFFGPGTRLTVL.

This clone showed up just a few times. V is TRBV9 and J is TRBJ2-2; weak D call: TRBD2 (6 bases). The germline CDR1 and CDR2 sequences are SGDLS and YYNGEE. CDR3 length: 15 residues. Trimming pared 0 bases from V and 6 bases from J, leaving 12 bases between. CDR3 nucleotide sequence: TGTGCCAGCAGCGTAGACCCCCGGGGGTCCGGGGAGCTGTTTTTT. Translating gives CASSVDPRGSGELFF.

This chain joins TRBV7-2 and TRBJ1-2; 7 bases are a match to TRBD1. CDR1 is SGHTA, CDR2 FQGNSA, per germline. Trimming cost V 5 bases and J 5 bases; bases outside gene matches: 5. This CDR3 is 13 amino acids long. CDR3 sequence reads: CASSGRGQYGYTF. In DNA form, the CDR3 reads TGTGCCAGCAGCGGTAGGGGACAGTATGGCTACACCTTC.

V gene TRBV11-3 combines with J gene TRBJ1-5; the D gene is possibly TRBD1 (5 bases). The CDR3 loop spans 17 amino acids. Germline V CDR1 and CDR2: SGHNT, YENEEA. V was trimmed by 1 base and J by 0 bases, leaving 13 bases between them. Here the CDR3 DNA reads TGTGCCAGCAGCTTAGGGGGGGGACCTTATAGCAATCAGCCCCAGCATTTT. The encoded protein is CASSLGGGPYSNQPQHF.

This sequence joins TRBV6-5 and TRBJ1-2; perhaps TRBD1 as D (5 bases). Trimming took 5 bases from V and 5 from J, leaving 9 bases between them. Germline CDR1 MNHEY, CDR2 SVGAGI. This CDR3 has 12 residues. CDR3 sequence: CASSPQGYGYTF. The CDR3 DNA reads TGTGCCAGCAGTCCCCAGGGATATGGCTACACCTTC.

V and J are TRBV3-1 (or the pseudogene TRBV3-2) and TRBJ1-1, with no clear D. Germline V gives CDR1 LGHDT, CDR2 YNNKEL (reference sequence). V gave up 4 bases and J gave up 1 base, with 10 bases separating them. This CDR3 region has 14 residues. The DNA for the CDR3 is TGTGCCAGCAGCCCCACACTAGGGAACACTGAAGCTTTCTTT. This encodes CASSPTLGNTEAFF.

This clone was seen just once. The rearrangement joins TRBV7-9 to TRBJ2-7; 10 nucleotides line up with TRBD1. V gave up 4 bases and J gave up 0 bases; unmatched junction bases: 6. CDR1 is SEHNR, CDR2 FQNEAQ, per germline (reference sequence). The CDR3 has 16 amino acids. The DNA of the CDR3 is TGTGCCAGCAGCTCCCTGACAGGGGGCGGCTCCTACGAGCAGTACTTC. Translating gives CASSSLTGGGSYEQYF. The entire variable domain, with the rest obtained from reference TRBV7-9 and TRBJ2-7, is as follows: DTGVSQNPRHKITKRGQNVTFRCDPISEHNRLYWYRQTLGQGPEFLTYFQNEAQLEKSRLLSDRFSAERPKGSFSTLEIQRTEQGDSAMYLCASSSLTGGGSYEQYFGPGTRLTVT.

The chain employs TRBV5-1 and TRBJ2-3; TRBD2 is a possible D gene (5 bases). Trimming pared 0 bases from V and 1 base from J, leaving 15 bases between. The CDR3 contains 17 residues. Germline CDR1 reads SGHRS; CDR2 reads YFSETQ. The CDR3 DNA reads as TGCGCCAGCAGCTTGGGTGTTTCAGGACTCGGCACAGATACGCAGTATTTT. It yields the protein CASSLGVSGLGTDTQYF.